The entry below describes one TCR beta chain. The antigen this receptor binds is unknown. No base quality values were provided; no much bigger clone lies one nucleotide off. The data are from a study of T cell clones after liver transplantation (dated by TCRdb to 2018 to 2020). As for the study more broadly: Samples were obtained from ITN030ST, a randomized trial in which withdrawal of immunosuppression was attempted within 2 years of liver transplantation. Third party-reactive TCRbeta sequences were also identified from pre-transplant MLRs to serve as an antigen-independent comparator for donor-reactive sequences. The study cohort included 8 liver transplant recipients, of whom 3 were classified as tolerant and 5 as non-tolerant. Donor-reactive T cell clones were identified using TCRbeta sequencing after a pre-transplant mixed lymphocyte reaction and were then followed in post-transplant blood. Of the eight recipients, a few were HCV-positive, while the remaining recipients had been transplanted for non-autoimmune, non-viral indications. Blood samples were collected pre-transplant, then pre-randomization ahead of withdrawal, and finally post-randomization once withdrawal had either been completed or failed. Tolerance was defined as complete immunosuppression withdrawal for at least one year with no rise in liver enzymes beyond twice the upper limit of normal. Subjects received no induction therapy and standard immunosuppression until randomization at 12-24 months post-transplant. The investigation overall reported the following: A greater decline was seen for donor-reactive sequences than for third party-reactive sequences, suggesting partial antigen-specific deletion unrelated to withdrawal success. In two subjects, low numbers of available donor cells limited the measurable donor-reactive repertoire. When repertoire turnover was taken into account, detection of donor-reactive sequences was significantly reduced in 7 of 8 subjects for CD4 and in 8 of 8 subjects for CD8. Circulating donor-reactive CD4 TCRbeta sequences fell significantly post-transplant in most of the 8 subjects, irrespective of tolerance or HCV status. Because no allograft tissue specimens were available, donor-reactive T cells may have migrated into the graft instead of being deleted. The conclusions were considered preliminary, being limited by small, heterogeneous patient numbers and non-standardized post-transplant time points.

High-throughput TCRbeta CDR3 sequencing of frozen genomic DNA was performed by immunoSEQ, with PCR amplification, mapping, bias correction and internal controls included. The authors processed their data as follows. Only productive rearrangements were retained, and each unique TCRbeta sequence was defined by its CDR3 nucleotide sequence together with its V and J gene. Donor-reactive sequences required at least 5-fold expansion in CFSE-low cells versus unstimulated pre-transplant cells and at least 0.01% frequency. To ensure at least 90% detection power, minimum frequency thresholds were set for each subject based on that subject's lowest-template unstimulated sample. Repertoire turnover was measured by Jensen-Shannon divergence between the top 1000 TCRbeta sequences post- and pre-transplant. Two-sided Fisher's exact tests were used to test for changes in the detection of donor-reactive sequences. TCRdb took over this immuneACCESS table, retaining in-frame rearrangements with V and J assigned. Such tables are incomplete; in checked studies, under half of the missing clones stem from an unresolved V gene, and the remainder is unexplained. V and J calls and clone size are those listed in that table; D and trimming were worked out from the DNA. For this sample there are roughly 50,000 clones; about four fifths appear just once. The ten largest make up around 8.5% of the sample.

The time point label for this specimen denotes: pre-transplant. Thawed unstimulated PBMCs were stained for CD3, CD4 and CD8 and FACS-sorted into CD3+CD4+ and CD3+CD8+ populations. All 8 studied subjects were randomized to immunosuppression withdrawal. Genomic DNA was isolated with the Qiagen DNeasy Blood and Tissue Kit. The sequence derives from a human donor who received a liver transplant. The sample consisted of CD4+ T cells from blood, taken before liver transplant.

This receptor carries the CDR3 CASGSYGYTF. In nucleotide form, the sequence is TGTGCCAGCGGGTCTTATGGCTACACCTTC. The chain is assembled from TRBV28 and TRBJ1-2; no D gene can be assigned with confidence. Sequences MDHEN (CDR1) and SYDVKM (CDR2) are obtained from the germline V gene. Deletion took 8 bases off V and 5 bases off J, with a span of 6 bases between the germline ends. Including the terminal cysteine and phenylalanine, the CDR3 comprises 10 residues. The CDR3 DNA has 30 bases and is translated from base 1.